The next 31 T cell receptor beta chains were all read from a single sample in a study of T cell repertoires in cytomegalovirus infection. These TCRs are of unknown antigen specificity. TCRdb itself ran the reads through MiXCR, one entry per CDR3 protein. Here the sample spans some 590,000 distinct CDR3 sequences, over 35% being singletons. Sequencing was performed on cultured PBMCs, taken from culture after CMV antigen stimulation. The receptors were gathered from a human donor in good health (CMV status not recorded). Some clones in this sample may be carry-over from other donors' samples.

V and J are TRBV4-1 and TRBJ2-1, with TRBD2 identical over 12 bases. The CDR3 covers 15 residues. V lost 3 bases to trimming and J lost 6 bases; unmatched junction nucleotides: 3. The V gene's germline CDR1 is MGHRA and CDR2 YSYEKL. CDR3 DNA: TGCGCCAGCAGCCAGACTAGCGGGGGTACCAATGAGCAGTTCTTC. Amino acids: CASSQTSGGTNEQFF.

This clonotype was observed once. This rearrangement joins TRBV11-1 to TRBJ2-7; D not certain. Between the trimmed V and J ends, which lost 3 bases and 5 bases, there was a span of 8 bases. The CDR3 totals 12 residues. Germline V lookup: CDR1 SGHAT, CDR2 FQDESV (reference sequence). CDR3 loop: CASSFTVHEQYF. DNA of the CDR3: TGTGCCAGCAGCTTTACAGTTCACGAGCAGTACTTC.

V is TRBV6-1 and J is TRBJ1-4, with a weak D call TRBD1 (5 bases). This CDR3 is 15 amino acids long. Germline-derived CDR1 and CDR2 are MNHNS and SASEGT. Trimming took off 7 bases at V and 0 bases at J, with 12 bases between the two ends. The CDR3 spells CASKWTQTTNEKLFF. For the CDR3, the DNA is TGTGCCAGCAAATGGACACAAACAACTAATGAAAAACTGTTTTTT.

The V gene is TRBV2, the J gene TRBJ2-3; D may be TRBD1 (6 bases). The CDR3 extends over 14 amino acids. Germline-derived CDR1 and CDR2 are SNHLY and FYNNEI. V lost 5 bases, J lost 4 bases, and 13 bases lay in between. This chain's CDR3 is CASSIQGYPDTQYF. In DNA form, the CDR3 reads TGTGCCAGCAGTATTCAGGGGTACCCAGATACGCAGTATTTT.

The rearrangement links TRBV12-3 or TRBV12-4 to TRBJ2-5; tentatively, D is TRBD1 (5 bases). The CDR3 loop spans 12 amino acids. V was cut by 6 bases and J by 5 bases, with 10 bases left in between. CDR3 region: CASSQNRETQYF. In DNA, the CDR3 is TGTGCCAGCAGCCAAAACAGGGAGACCCAGTACTTC.

The rearrangement links TRBV4-2 to TRBJ2-5; 15 bases map to TRBD2. V was clipped by 6 bases and J by 0 bases; unmatched bases: 2. This CDR3 is 16 amino acids long. In germline, CDR1 is LGHNA, CDR2 YNFKEQ. CDR3 residues: CASSRTSGGDQETQYF. As DNA, the CDR3 is TGTGCCAGCAGTAGGACTAGCGGGGGGGACCAAGAGACCCAGTACTTC.

The chain couples TRBV27 to TRBJ1-5; tentative D call: TRBD1 (5 bases). V was pared by 5 bases and J by 4 bases, with 9 bases between. The CDR3 consists of 13 residues. Germline CDR1 and CDR2: MNHEY and SMNVEV (reference sequence). The CDR3: CASSRQKNQPQHF. CDR3 coding DNA: TGTGCCAGCAGTAGACAGAAGAATCAGCCCCAGCATTTT.

The V gene is TRBV4-1, the J gene TRBJ1-4; weak D call: TRBD1 (5 bases). Between the trimmed V and J ends, which lost 3 bases and 8 bases, there was a span of 19 bases. The V gene's germline CDR1 is MGHRA and CDR2 YSYEKL. The CDR3 totals 16 residues. The CDR3 sequence: CASSHPGRGKREKLFF. The CDR3 nucleotides read TGCGCCAGCAGCCATCCCGGAAGGGGAAAGAGAGAAAAACTGTTTTTT.

This clonotype was seen a few times. The genes are TRBV19 and TRBJ2-6, with 8 bases matching TRBD1. The CDR3 length is 18 residues. In germline, CDR1 is LNHDA, CDR2 SQIVND (reference sequence). The V and J ends lost 3 bases and 2 bases, in that order; junction bases with no gene match: 9. The CDR3 reads CASSIHTGTGAGANVLTF. The DNA of the CDR3 is TGTGCCAGTAGTATTCATACGGGGACAGGTGCTGGGGCCAACGTCCTGACTTTC.

The rearrangement links TRBV2 to TRBJ2-7; D may correspond to TRBD1 or TRBD2 (5 bases each). Trimming took off 3 bases at V and 2 bases at J, with 17 bases between the two ends. Germline CDR1 is SNHLY and CDR2 is FYNNEI. The CDR3 runs to 16 residues. The CDR3: CASSDLTGRPAYEQYF. The DNA of the CDR3 is TGTGCCAGCAGTGATTTGACGGGACGGCCCGCCTACGAGCAGTACTTC. The full variable domain, rest sourced from reference TRBV2 and TRBJ2-7, is EPEVTQTPSHQVTQMGQEVILRCVPISNHLYFYWYRQILGQKVEFLVSFYNNEISEKSEIFDDQFSVERPDGSNFTLKIRSTKLEDSAMYFCASSDLTGRPAYEQYFGPGTRLTVT.

The chain recombines TRBV20-1 with TRBJ1-4; possible D gene TRBD1, 6 bases. With 3 bases removed from V and 7 bases from J, the gap between germline ends came to 12 bases. The V gene's germline CDR1 is DFQATT and CDR2 SNEGSKA (reference sequence). The CDR3 length is 13 residues. CDR3 amino acids: CSARGQYGEKLFF. The CDR3 DNA is TGCAGTGCTAGGGGACAATACGGTGAAAAACTGTTTTTT.

This clonotype turned up a few times. This chain joins TRBV7-2 and TRBJ2-5; D is unclear. Germline V gene data show CDR1 as SGHTA and CDR2 as FQGNSA. The CDR3 is 15 residues long. V lost 4 bases to trimming and J lost 5 bases, with 17 bases between them. CDR3 in amino acids: CASSSPGRRAETQYF. DNA of the CDR3: TGTGCCAGCAGCTCTCCGGGCCGGCGAGCGGAGACCCAGTACTTC.

This chain joins TRBV2 and TRBJ1-5; unclear D gene. The CDR3 spans 12 residues. Germline assignment: CDR1 SNHLY and CDR2 FYNNEI. The V and J ends lost 1 base and 6 bases respectively, with 4 bases between them. CDR3 protein: CASSEEGQPQHF. CDR3 DNA: TGTGCCAGCAGTGAAGAGGGTCAGCCCCAGCATTTT.

The sample holds a few counts of this clonotype. This CDR3 is CASSQGDRPFYQETQYF. CDR3 sequence (DNA): TGCGCCAGCAGCCAGGGGGACAGGCCGTTTTACCAAGAGACCCAGTACTTC. The chain uses TRBV4-1 and TRBJ2-5; TRBD1 matches at 8 bases. The CDR3 totals 17 residues. The germline CDR1 and CDR2 sequences are MGHRA and YSYEKL. With V trimmed by 3 bases and J by 0 bases, 9 bases remained unmatched.

The genes are TRBV28 and TRBJ2-2; tentative D call: TRBD1 (6 bases). Germline V gene lookup returns CDR1 MDHEN and CDR2 SYDVKM. V lost 2 bases to trimming and J lost 2 bases, with 15 bases between them. CDR3 size: 17 residues. The CDR3 spells CASSLRSSGTNTGELFF. Written as DNA, the CDR3 is TGTGCCAGCAGTTTAAGGTCGAGTGGGACAAACACCGGGGAGCTGTTTTTT.

The chain couples TRBV12-3 or TRBV12-4 to TRBJ1-2; 8 bases agree with TRBD1. With 6 bases clipped from V and 0 bases from J, the junction kept 9 bases outside the gene matches. This CDR3 has 16 amino acids. In DNA, the CDR3 is TGTGCCAGCAGCAGGGACAGGCGATTACCTAACTATGGCTACACCTTC. Translating gives CASSRDRRLPNYGYTF.

This clonotype was seen a single time. The gene calls are TRBV29-1 and TRBJ2-7, with 12 positions matching TRBD2. The CDR3 spans 13 residues. Germline V gene data show CDR1 as SQVTM and CDR2 as ANQGSEA. Trimming removed 6 bases from V and 3 bases from J; junction bases left unmatched: 3. CDR3 nucleotide sequence: TGCAGCGTGACTAGCGGGAGAAACTACGAGCAGTACTTC. Its translation: CSVTSGRNYEQYF.

This rearrangement joins TRBV7-2 to TRBJ2-3; 13 bases are shared with TRBD2. The CDR3 contains 18 residues. Trimming took 1 base from V and 1 from J; bases not matched to a gene: 5. In germline, CDR1 is SGHTA, CDR2 FQGNSA. The CDR3 DNA reads as TGTGCCAGCAGCTTAGGCACTAGCGGGAGGGGGGGCACAGATACGCAGTATTTT. It is translated as CASSLGTSGRGGTDTQYF.

The chain has TRBV20-1 and TRBJ2-1; 7 nucleotides agree with TRBD2. The CDR3 has 15 amino acids. Germline V CDR1 and CDR2: DFQATT, SNEGSKA (reference sequence). Trimming cost V 3 bases and J 6 bases; bases outside gene matches: 11. The CDR3 here is CSARAPSGPTNEQFF. The DNA of the CDR3 is TGCAGTGCTAGGGCCCCTAGCGGACCTACCAATGAGCAGTTCTTC.

The chain uses TRBV7-6 and TRBJ1-2; D remains ambiguous. The CDR3 has 15 residues. Trimming removed 3 bases from V and 8 bases from J, with 19 bases in between. CDR1 and CDR2 (germline): SGHVS, FNYEAQ. The CDR3, as DNA: TGTGCCAGCAGCTTGGGCGGGGAAGGGAGCCGGGGCTACACCTTC. As protein: CASSLGGEGSRGYTF.

This rearrangement joins TRBV4-1 to TRBJ2-3, with 12 bases fitting TRBD2. J lost 3 bases, V lost 4 bases, and 11 bases had no gene match. This CDR3 comprises 18 residues. Per the germline V gene, CDR1 is MGHRA and CDR2 is YSYEKL. CDR3 bases: TGCGCCAGCAGCCTCACCTCCCTAGCGGGGGGGTCTACAGATACGCAGTATTTT. This sequence encodes CASSLTSLAGGSTDTQYF.

The V gene is TRBV7-3, the J gene TRBJ2-7; possibly TRBD2 for D (6 bases). This CDR3 is built from 15 residues. Germline CDR1 and CDR2: SGHTA and FQGTGA. Trimming took off 3 bases at V and 3 bases at J, with 15 bases between the two ends. CDR3 sequence (DNA): TGTGCCAGCAGCTTTGGAGGGCCTAAACACTACGAGCAGTACTTC. Its protein product is CASSFGGPKHYEQYF.

This chain uses TRBV20-1 with TRBJ2-3; possible D gene TRBD2, 6 bases. CDR1 and CDR2 from the germline V gene are DFQATT and SNEGSKA (reference sequence). V was clipped by 6 bases and J by 2 bases, with 15 bases between them. The length of the CDR3 is 14 residues. CDR3 nucleotide sequence: TGCAGTGCGTGTTGCGCGGGGACCACAGATACGCAGTATTTT. Amino acids: CSACCAGTTDTQYF.

The table lists this clonotype with a few counts. This rearrangement joins TRBV6-1 to TRBJ2-4; D might be TRBD2 (5 bases). In germline, CDR1 is MNHNS, CDR2 SASEGT. Deletions cut 7 bases from V and 0 bases from J, with 16 bases between. The CDR3 runs 16 residues. The CDR3 DNA reads as TGTGCCAGCACCTCCGCCCTCGGACTAGCCAAAAACATTCAGTACTTC. Its protein product is CASTSALGLAKNIQYF.

The chain combines TRBV10-3 with TRBJ2-5; no firm D call. From germline, CDR1 is ENHRY and CDR2 SYGVKD. Trimming took off 0 bases at V and 5 bases at J, with 10 bases between the two ends. The CDR3 has 14 amino acids. The CDR3 DNA sequence: TGTGCCATCAGTGAGTCTGCCGCCGGGGAGACCCAGTACTTC. Translated, it gives CAISESAAGETQYF.

This chain links TRBV7-2 with TRBJ2-7; D remains unclear. Germline values: CDR1 SGHTA, CDR2 FQGNSA. This CDR3 region has 13 residues. Between the trimmed V and J ends, which lost 4 bases and 2 bases, there was a span of 9 bases. The CDR3 protein is CASSSRWAYEQYF. DNA for the CDR3: TGTGCCAGCAGCTCCAGGTGGGCCTACGAGCAGTACTTC.

This clonotype has a count of ten or more. CDR3 in DNA: TGTGCCAGCAGCTTAAGGGGACCCTATAGCAATCAGCCCCAGCATTTT. This codes for CASSLRGPYSNQPQHF. The gene calls are TRBV7-2 and TRBJ1-5, with TRBD1 as a possible D gene (5 bases). There are 16 residues in the CDR3. Per germline, CDR1 SGHTA and CDR2 FQGNSA. V was clipped by 2 bases and J by 0 bases, with 11 bases between them.

The chain couples TRBV12-5 to TRBJ2-5; TRBD2 matches at 9 bases. V dropped 6 bases and J dropped 14; count of bases not matched to a gene: 7. There are 11 residues in the CDR3. The germline V gene has CDR1 LGHNT and CDR2 FRNRAP. The CDR3 DNA follows: TGTGCTAGTGGCCTAGCGGGAACGACTTACTTC. It specifies CASGLAGTTYF.

The rearrangement uses TRBV7-9 and TRBJ1-1; D may be TRBD1 (5 bases). There are 16 residues in the CDR3. The V end was cut by 5 bases, the J end by 1 base, with 17 bases between. Per the germline V gene, CDR1 is SEHNR and CDR2 is FQNEAQ (reference sequence). The CDR3 loop reads CASSPPRWGENTEAFF. CDR3 DNA sequence: TGTGCCAGCAGCCCACCCCGTTGGGGGGAGAACACTGAAGCTTTCTTT.

This clonotype showed up many times. J is TRBJ1-3 and V is TRBV7-2; a weak D match, TRBD1 (6 bases). V dropped 5 bases and J dropped 1 base, with 12 bases sitting between them. Germline V gene sequence: CDR1 SGHTA, CDR2 FQGNSA. The CDR3 sequence is 15 residues long. For the CDR3, the DNA is TGTGCCAGCAGCCCTCCCGGACAGTCTGGAAACACCATATATTTT. This sequence encodes CASSPPGQSGNTIYF.

This chain connects TRBV10-2 to TRBJ2-7, with a weak D call TRBD2 (7 bases). The CDR3 contains 13 residues. Germline V gives CDR1 WSHSY, CDR2 SAAADI. Trimming removed 8 bases at V and 3 bases at J, with 14 bases between. DNA for the CDR3: TGCGCCAGCGGAAAGGGGGGGTACTACGAGCAGTACTTC. This gives the protein CASGKGGYYEQYF.